One and the same sample provided the 12 T cell receptor beta chains below, sequenced in a study of blood T cell repertoires in COVID-19. The table came from immunoSEQ multiplex PCR; TCRdb's copy has only in-frame clones and leaves some out. The sample has almost 500,000 clones; more than 85% are singletons. The specimen was PBMCs or T cells enriched from blood (not recorded which). These receptors were taken from a woman in her sixties or seventies who had recovered from COVID-19.

This clone was detected many times. This chain uses TRBV2 with TRBJ1-5; perhaps TRBD1 as D (5 bases). Between the trimmed V and J ends, which lost 0 bases and 6 bases, there was a span of 12 bases. The CDR3 contains 15 residues. Germline V gene lookup returns CDR1 SNHLY and CDR2 FYNNEI. This CDR3 is CASSEAQAGGQPQHF. DNA of the CDR3: TGTGCCAGCAGTGAAGCCCAGGCCGGGGGTCAGCCCCAGCATTTT.

The chain is built from TRBV5-6 and TRBJ1-6; tentative D call: TRBD1 (5 bases). V was trimmed by 0 bases and J by 1 base, leaving 17 bases between them. The germline CDR1 and CDR2 sequences are SGHDT and YYEEEE. The CDR3 contains 19 residues. CDR3 DNA sequence: TGTGCCAGCAGCTTGGCCCAGGGTAATCTTCTGTCCTATAATTCACCCCTCCACTTT. As protein: CASSLAQGNLLSYNSPLHF.

J is TRBJ1-2 and V is TRBV19; a possible D gene is TRBD1 (6 bases). The V gene's germline CDR1 is LNHDA and CDR2 SQIVND (reference sequence). The CDR3 is made up of 19 amino acids. With 6 bases removed from V and 2 bases from J, the gap between germline ends came to 28 bases. The CDR3 bases are TGTGCCAGTAGCGACGACATTGGCATGGGGAGGGGGACAAACTATGGCTACACCTTC. Its protein is CASSDDIGMGRGTNYGYTF.

The chain uses TRBV19 and TRBJ1-5, with D tentatively TRBD1 (6 bases). The CDR3 sequence is 18 residues long. Per the germline V gene, CDR1 is LNHDA and CDR2 is SQIVND (reference sequence). The V end lost 6 bases, the J end lost 2 bases, and 23 bases lay between the germline ends. CDR3 coding DNA: TGTGCCAGTAGCATACTCTTCCGGGACAATAGTGGCAATCAGCCCCAGCATTTT. Its protein is CASSILFRDNSGNQPQHF.

For the CDR3, the DNA is TGTGCCAGCAGCTCCAGGGGAATCACTGAAGCTTTCTTT. It codes for CASSSRGITEAFF. V gene TRBV7-9 combines with J gene TRBJ1-1, with TRBD1 as a possible D gene (6 bases). The V and J ends lost 4 bases and 4 bases respectively, with 10 bases between them. This CDR3 has 13 amino acids. CDR1 is SEHNR and CDR2 is FQNEAQ in the germline V gene (reference sequence).

This clone has only one observation. This chain uses TRBV11-2 with TRBJ1-6, with a possible D match to TRBD1 (5 bases). Germline loops: CDR1 SGHAT, CDR2 FQNNGV. With 0 bases removed from V and 10 bases from J, the gap between germline ends came to 13 bases. The CDR3 length is 15 residues. CDR3 sequence reads: CASSLERQGISPLHF. The CDR3 nucleotides are TGTGCCAGCAGCTTAGAACGGCAGGGAATCTCACCCCTCCACTTT.

The V call is TRBV4-1, the J call TRBJ2-3, with TRBD2 identical over 10 bases. V trimming: 3 bases; J trimming: 3 bases; junction bases outside the gene matches: 9. This CDR3 is 17 amino acids long. Per germline, CDR1 MGHRA and CDR2 YSYEKL. CDR3 nucleotides: TGCGCCAGCAGCCAGGATACTAGCGGGGCAATTACAGATACGCAGTATTTT. Amino acids: CASSQDTSGAITDTQYF.

The chain recombines TRBV5-4 with TRBJ1-2; D call uncertain. V was cut by 1 base and J by 3 bases, with 22 bases left in between. CDR3 length: 18 residues. Germline assignment: CDR1 SGHNT and CDR2 YYREEE (reference sequence). CDR3 DNA sequence: TGTGCCAGCAGCTTGCTCGGCCCAAACGGGAAACCTCACTATGGCTACACCTTC. This sequence encodes CASSLLGPNGKPHYGYTF.

This sequence joins TRBV18 and TRBJ1-5; no clear D. The CDR3 length is 14 residues. The V end lost 0 bases, the J end lost 3 bases, and 6 bases lay between the germline ends. Germline-derived CDR1 and CDR2 are KGHSH and LQKENI. CDR3 amino acids: CASSPPTFNQPQHF. DNA for the CDR3: TGTGCCAGCTCACCACCGACATTCAATCAGCCCCAGCATTTT.

Points on this clone: Other DNA sequences in this specimen translate into the identical CDR3. The chain has TRBV18 and TRBJ1-2; 7 bases map to TRBD1. CDR3 length: 13 amino acids. Germline V gene lookup returns CDR1 KGHSH and CDR2 LQKENI. V was clipped by 3 bases and J by 3 bases; unmatched bases: 1. The chain's CDR3 is CASSPGQDYGYTF. CDR3 sequence (DNA): TGTGCCAGCTCACCCGGACAGGACTATGGCTACACCTTC.

The rearrangement joins TRBV6-5 to TRBJ1-6; 7 nucleotides align to TRBD1. Germline V gene sequence: CDR1 MNHEY, CDR2 SVGAGI. J lost 11 bases, V lost 6 bases, and 7 bases had no gene match. The CDR3 is 13 residues long. CDR3 loop: CASRQTGTAPLHF. The CDR3 bases are TGTGCCAGCAGACAGACAGGGACGGCACCCCTCCACTTT.

The chain joins TRBV10-2 to TRBJ1-1; D is possibly TRBD1 (6 bases). The CDR3 runs to 13 residues. Germline CDR1 WSHSY, CDR2 SAAADI. V was cut by 5 bases and J by 5 bases, with 12 bases left in between. CDR3 amino acids: CASSLDSTTEAFF. The CDR3 DNA sequence: TGCGCCAGCAGTCTGGACAGTACTACTGAAGCTTTCTTT.